These 12 T cell receptor beta chains originate from one sample sequenced in a study of CD8+CD57+ T cells in acquired aplastic anemia. Genomic DNA provided the template from which TCR beta VDJ and CDR3 profiles were obtained. TCRdb called the reads again in MiXCR, with one record for every CDR3 protein. Altogether about 130,000 distinct CDR3 sequences are present, around 50% being singletons, with the ten largest covering roughly 2.5%. Sequencing was done on a sample of sorted CD4+, CD8+, or CD8+CD57+ T cells (not recorded which) from PBMCs. All receptors derive from a human donor in good health, serving as a control.

This clonotype was found once. The V and J genes are TRBV19 and TRBJ2-7; D call uncertain. V was cut by 5 bases and J by 2 bases, with 16 bases left in between. Germline V lookup: CDR1 LNHDA, CDR2 SQIVND (reference sequence). The CDR3 spans 15 residues. The DNA of the CDR3 is TGTGCCAGTAGTCCCCGTGGACGGATGACCTACGAGCAGTACTTC. Protein product: CASSPRGRMTYEQYF.

The gene calls are TRBV25-1 and TRBJ1-1, with D maybe TRBD1 (5 bases). The V gene's germline CDR1 is MGHDK and CDR2 SYGVNS. CDR3 length: 11 amino acids. CDR3 nucleotides: TGTGCTAGACAGCGGAGGCATGAAGCTTTCTTT. This codes for CARQRRHEAFF.

A few counts support this clonotype. The chain couples TRBV20-1 to TRBJ2-7; 7 nucleotides line up with TRBD2. This CDR3 contains 11 residues. The trim removed 1 base at V and 7 bases at J, leaving 1 base unmatched. In germline, CDR1 is DFQATT, CDR2 SNEGSKA (reference sequence). The chain's CDR3 is CSARAAGEQYF. The CDR3 DNA is TGCAGTGCTAGAGCAGCGGGGGAGCAGTACTTC.

In this sample, this clonotype turned up many times. J is TRBJ2-3 and V is TRBV19, with 7 bases aligning to TRBD2. The CDR3 spans 17 residues. V shed 5 bases, J shed 6 bases, and the junction held 17 bases outside the gene matches. From germline, CDR1 is LNHDA and CDR2 SQIVND (reference sequence). As DNA, the CDR3 is TGTGCCAGTAGTTTGAACGGCGGGGGACTCCCTACGGATACGCAGTATTTT. This gives the protein CASSLNGGGLPTDTQYF.

This clonotype was detected ten times or more. The V gene is TRBV7-2, the J gene TRBJ1-3; no definite D call. V lost 3 bases and J lost 4, with 13 bases in between. Germline CDR1 is SGHTA and CDR2 is FQGNSA. The CDR3 runs 15 residues. CDR3 protein: CASSFQTPQGNTIYF. CDR3 nucleotide sequence: TGTGCCAGCAGCTTTCAAACCCCCCAGGGAAACACCATATATTTT.

This clonotype appeared a few times. The J gene is TRBJ2-7, the V gene TRBV19; a weak D match, TRBD1 (6 bases). The CDR3 consists of 13 residues. The V and J ends lost 6 bases and 2 bases respectively, with 11 bases between them. The germline V gene encodes CDR1 LNHDA and CDR2 SQIVND (reference sequence). CDR3 coding DNA: TGTGCCAGTAGCTTCGGACAGACCTACGAGCAGTACTTC. Translation gives CASSFGQTYEQYF.

This clonotype was counted between two and nine times. The chain couples TRBV7-6 to TRBJ1-5; D is unclear. The V end was cut by 5 bases, the J end by 11 bases, with 13 bases between. Germline-derived CDR1 and CDR2 are SGHVS and FNYEAQ. The CDR3 runs 12 residues. In nucleotides, the CDR3 is TGTGCCAGCAGCGATCGACGGGAGACCCAGCATTTT. It yields the protein CASSDRRETQHF.

There are many counts of this clonotype. The V call is TRBV19, the J call TRBJ1-2, with no clear D. Germline assignment: CDR1 LNHDA and CDR2 SQIVND (reference sequence). This CDR3 is built from 13 residues. V lost 7 bases, J lost 3 bases, and 12 bases lay in between. CDR3 nucleotide sequence: TGTGCCAGTAACTTCAACGGTGACTATGGCTACACCTTC. Protein sequence: CASNFNGDYGYTF.

This clonotype was seen at least ten times. The chain employs TRBV2 and TRBJ2-3; 14 nucleotides line up with TRBD2. Germline V gives CDR1 SNHLY, CDR2 FYNNEI. This CDR3 region has 15 residues. The J segment lost 5 bases and the V segment lost 6 bases, leaving 4 bases of the junction unmatched. CDR3 in DNA: TGTGCCAGCAGGACTAGCGGGGGGGCCTTAGATACGCAGTATTTT. It is translated as CASRTSGGALDTQYF. The variable domain in full, completed from reference TRBV2 and TRBJ2-3, reads EPEVTQTPSHQVTQMGQEVILRCVPISNHLYFYWYRQILGQKVEFLVSFYNNEISEKSEIFDDQFSVERPDGSNFTLKIRSTKLEDSAMYFCASRTSGGALDTQYFGPGTRLTVL.

At least ten counts were recorded for this clonotype. The chain combines TRBV13 with TRBJ1-2; D not resolved. This CDR3 region has 14 residues. V was shortened by 2 bases and J by 5 bases, with 12 bases between the two germline ends. CDR1 PRHDT and CDR2 FYEKMQ come from the germline V gene (reference sequence). CDR3 in amino acids: CASSLSVGLYGYTF. The CDR3 DNA reads TGTGCCAGCAGCTTAAGTGTGGGATTATATGGCTACACCTTC.

V usage is TRBV10-3 and J usage is TRBJ1-2; 12 nucleotides align to TRBD1. CDR3 size: 15 residues. Germline V CDR1 and CDR2: ENHRY, SYGVKD. V dropped 10 bases and J dropped 6; count of bases not matched to a gene: 12. Here the CDR3 DNA reads TGTGCCACCAACCAGCCGGGACAGGGGGCTGATGGCTACACCTTC. Amino acid sequence: CATNQPGQGADGYTF.

This sequence joins TRBV6-1 and TRBJ2-3; 14 positions match TRBD2. The germline V gene has CDR1 MNHNS and CDR2 SASEGT. This CDR3 spans 16 amino acids. Trimming cost V 6 bases and J 2 bases; bases outside gene matches: 4. CDR3 protein: CASSRTSGGPTDTQYF. CDR3 nucleotide sequence: TGTGCCAGCAGCCGGACTAGCGGGGGGCCCACAGATACGCAGTATTTT.